These 29 T cell receptor beta chains originate from one sample sequenced in a study of blood T cell repertoires in COVID-19 (dated by TCRdb to between 2020 and 2021). Receptor amplification or capture employed the immunoSEQ multiplex PCR assay. Drawn from immuneACCESS, this table holds only the in-frame rearrangements with V and J called that TCRdb kept. Clones are partly lost; checked studies trace under half to an unresolved V gene and leave the rest unexplained. The sample records around 200,000 clones, roughly 85% of which are singletons. The top ten clonotypes cover 18% of the sample. The sample comprised PBMCs or T cells enriched from blood (not recorded which). All receptors come from a man aged 35 to 55 who had recovered from COVID-19.

This chain links TRBV5-1 with TRBJ1-1, with D possibly matching TRBD1 (5 bases). Germline V gene data show CDR1 as SGHRS and CDR2 as YFSETQ. The CDR3 covers 15 residues. V was trimmed by 7 bases and J by 7 bases, leaving 23 bases between them. The CDR3, as DNA: TGCGCCAGCCAAAGCTTCGTCGGGGGTAGGGGTGAAGCTTTCTTT. It codes for CASQSFVGGRGEAFF.

Only one count was recorded for this clone. This rearrangement joins TRBV27 to TRBJ2-7; D gene ambiguous. The CDR3 loop spans 13 amino acids. Germline CDR1 reads MNHEY; CDR2 reads SMNVEV (reference sequence). Trimming took 2 bases from V and 2 from J, leaving 7 bases between them. The CDR3 protein is CASSLADPYEQYF. In DNA, the CDR3 is TGTGCCAGCAGTTTAGCGGATCCCTACGAGCAGTACTTC.

The V and J genes are TRBV5-1 and TRBJ2-1; possible D gene TRBD2, 6 bases. V lost 1 base to trimming and J lost 0 bases, with 8 bases between them. CDR1 is SGHRS and CDR2 is YFSETQ in the germline V gene. The CDR3 consists of 15 residues. CDR3 protein: CASSLYGSSYNEQFF. For the CDR3, the DNA is TGCGCCAGCAGCTTGTACGGGAGCTCCTACAATGAGCAGTTCTTC.

The sample holds one count of this clone. The chain recombines TRBV30 with TRBJ2-7, with 7 bases identical to TRBD1. With 3 bases clipped from V and 6 bases from J, the junction kept 17 bases outside the gene matches. Germline CDR1 reads GTSNPN; CDR2 reads SVGIG (reference sequence). The CDR3 length is 16 residues. This chain's CDR3 is CAWRPRTGPVPGEQYF. The CDR3 region has the DNA TGTGCCTGGAGACCCAGGACAGGCCCGGTGCCGGGCGAGCAGTACTTC.

The chain has TRBV6-2 or TRBV6-3 and TRBJ1-5, with D hard to call. This CDR3 is 17 amino acids long. Germline assignment: CDR1 MNHEY and CDR2 SVGEGT. V shed 2 bases and J shed 3 bases, with 17 bases lying between them. CDR3: CASSYATTGDFNQPQHF. The DNA for the CDR3 is TGTGCCAGCAGTTACGCCACGACCGGGGATTTCAATCAGCCCCAGCATTTT.

The chain carries TRBV9 and TRBJ2-7, with D possibly matching TRBD2 (6 bases). The germline CDR1 and CDR2 sequences are SGDLS and YYNGEE. V lost 4 bases to trimming and J lost 4 bases, with 15 bases between them. This CDR3 has 14 amino acids. The CDR3 sequence is CASSPPVGRYEQYF. The CDR3 DNA reads as TGTGCCAGCAGCCCACCAGTAGGGAGGTACGAGCAGTACTTC.

The chain joins TRBV24-1 to TRBJ2-2; TRBD1 matches at 11 bases. CDR1 and CDR2 from the germline V gene are KGHDR and SFDVKD. The CDR3 is made up of 16 amino acids. V was pared by 4 bases and J by 6 bases, with 6 bases of the junction left unmatched. CDR3 sequence reads: CATSDLGQGDSGELFF. For the CDR3, the DNA is TGTGCCACCAGTGACTTGGGACAGGGGGATTCCGGGGAGCTGTTTTTT.

The CDR3 here is CASSQDGLGGTEAFF. The DNA for the CDR3 is TGTGCCAGCAGCCAAGACGGGCTAGGGGGCACTGAAGCTTTCTTT. The rearrangement joins TRBV3-1 (or the pseudogene TRBV3-2) to TRBJ1-1; D might be TRBD1 (6 bases). The CDR3 contains 15 residues. CDR1 is LGHDT and CDR2 is YNNKEL in the germline V gene (reference sequence). Trimming took 0 bases from V and 4 from J, leaving 12 bases between them.

This clone was seen only once. CDR3 loop: CASSSRADTQYF. The CDR3 nucleotides are TGTGCCAGCTCGTCCCGGGCAGATACGCAGTATTTT. The chain is built from TRBV18 and TRBJ2-3; no clear D gene. CDR3 length equals 12 residues. Trimming left V 6 bases short and J 4 bases short, with 8 bases between. Germline loops: CDR1 KGHSH, CDR2 LQKENI.

CDR3 region: CASSQVPQGGGKLFF. CDR3 DNA: TGTGCCAGCAGCCAAGTTCCCCAGGGGGGCGGAAAACTGTTTTTT. The V gene is TRBV3-1 (or the pseudogene TRBV3-2), the J gene TRBJ1-4; TRBD1 agrees at 7 bases. The germline V gene encodes CDR1 LGHDT and CDR2 YNNKEL (reference sequence). The CDR3 extends over 15 amino acids. The V segment lost 1 base and the J segment 10 bases; nucleotides outside the gene matches: 9.

The chain combines TRBV27 with TRBJ2-7; perhaps TRBD1 as D (6 bases). The length of the CDR3 is 11 residues. V was clipped by 8 bases and J by 7 bases, with 12 bases between them. The germline V gene has CDR1 MNHEY and CDR2 SMNVEV (reference sequence). The DNA for the CDR3 is TGTGCCAGCCGGACAGTGGGGGAGCAGTACTTC. It is translated as CASRTVGEQYF.

Concerning this clone itself: The junction and the germline gene differ at one end; a read error may be behind it. J is TRBJ1-6 and V is TRBV19; D possibly corresponds to TRBD1 (6 bases). The CDR3 consists of 16 residues. Germline assignment: CDR1 LNHDA and CDR2 SQIVND (reference sequence). CDR3 in amino acids: CASSTSDRTYNSPLHF. CDR3 nucleotide sequence: TGTGCCAGTAGTACTTCAGACAGGACCTACAATTCACCCCTCCACTTT.

The chain couples TRBV10-3 to TRBJ2-3; tentatively, D is TRBD2 (6 bases). The CDR3 sequence is 14 residues long. Per the germline V gene, CDR1 is ENHRY and CDR2 is SYGVKD. Deletions cut 3 bases from V and 2 bases from J, with 9 bases between. The CDR3 reads CAISDPGDTDTQYF. The CDR3 region has the DNA TGTGCCATCAGTGACCCGGGGGACACAGATACGCAGTATTTT.

This rearrangement joins TRBV13 to TRBJ1-2, with 7 nucleotides matching TRBD1. Germline CDR1 is PRHDT and CDR2 is FYEKMQ (reference sequence). The CDR3 has 15 amino acids. Unmatched junction bases numbered 5, after V lost 0 bases and J lost 4 bases. CDR3 sequence reads: CASSLGLDRVYGYTF. As DNA, the CDR3 is TGTGCCAGCAGCTTAGGCCTCGACAGGGTCTATGGCTACACCTTC.

The genes are TRBV27 and TRBJ1-2, with D perhaps TRBD1 (5 bases). Germline loops: CDR1 MNHEY, CDR2 SMNVEV (reference sequence). V dropped 6 bases and J dropped 10 bases, with 15 bases sitting between them. CDR3 length: 12 amino acids. In DNA form, the CDR3 reads TGTGCCAGCAGATGGGGGGAGTGGGACTACACCTTC. Amino acids: CASRWGEWDYTF.

The V call is TRBV28, the J call TRBJ1-2; 11 nucleotides agree with TRBD1. After removal of 1 base from V and 5 bases from J, the junction contained 18 bases not matched to a gene. This CDR3 has 20 amino acids. Germline CDR1 and CDR2: MDHEN and SYDVKM. CDR3 sequence: CASSLFPGQSGQGAQYGYTF. DNA for the CDR3: TGTGCCAGCAGTTTATTTCCCGGCCAATCCGGACAGGGGGCGCAGTATGGCTACACCTTC.

The chain uses TRBV2 and TRBJ2-1; D not certain. CDR3 size: 14 residues. Germline CDR1 SNHLY, CDR2 FYNNEI. V lost 3 bases and J lost 5, with 11 bases in between. The CDR3 sequence is CASSERPINNEQFF. The CDR3 bases are TGTGCCAGCAGTGAGAGGCCGATCAACAATGAGCAGTTCTTC.

This clone was found many times. The rearrangement links TRBV30 to TRBJ2-5, with D possibly matching TRBD1 (5 bases). Germline-derived CDR1 and CDR2 are GTSNPN and SVGIG (reference sequence). The CDR3 runs 11 residues. Trimming removed 3 bases at V and 3 bases at J, with 5 bases between. CDR3 DNA: TGTGCCTGGAGCAGGGAAGAGACCCAGTACTTC. Protein sequence: CAWSREETQYF.

This rearrangement joins TRBV7-9 to TRBJ2-7, with TRBD2 identical over 8 bases. This CDR3 has 15 amino acids. Losses at the gene ends were 5 bases for V and 7 bases for J; bases not matched to a gene: 13. Germline V CDR1 and CDR2: SEHNR, FQNEAQ (reference sequence). CDR3 in DNA: TGTGCCAGCAGCCGAACGGGAGGGCCAGCGAGTGAGCAGTACTTC. It translates to CASSRTGGPASEQYF.

The chain is built from TRBV5-1 and TRBJ2-7, with 9 nucleotides matching TRBD2. The CDR3 spans 15 residues. Germline V lookup: CDR1 SGHRS, CDR2 YFSETQ. Losses at the gene ends were 4 bases for V and 4 bases for J; bases not matched to a gene: 9. CDR3 residues: CASSPVVAGEYEQYF. CDR3 nucleotides: TGCGCCAGCAGCCCCGTGGTAGCGGGAGAGTACGAGCAGTACTTC.

The rearrangement joins TRBV4-1 to TRBJ2-1; 8 nucleotides line up with TRBD2. The V gene end was trimmed by 4 bases and the J gene end by 3 bases; junction bases not matched to a gene: 8. Looked up from germline, CDR1 is MGHRA and CDR2 is YSYEKL. The CDR3 has 16 amino acids. The DNA for the CDR3 is TGCGCCAGCAGCCCCTCAACGGGGGGGCACTACAATGAGCAGTTCTTC. Amino acids: CASSPSTGGHYNEQFF.

This clone was seen more than once but under ten times. V is TRBV2 and J is TRBJ2-4; tentative D call: TRBD2 (6 bases). Germline V CDR1 and CDR2: SNHLY, FYNNEI. CDR3 length: 14 residues. V was trimmed by 4 bases and J by 1 base, leaving 8 bases between them. The CDR3 region has the DNA TGTGCCAGCAGTGGGCTAGCGGCCAAAAACATTCAGTACTTC. Translation gives CASSGLAAKNIQYF.

This clone was counted a single time. The rearrangement uses TRBV2 and TRBJ1-2, with 9 bases fitting TRBD1. This CDR3 has 14 residues. Germline assignment: CDR1 SNHLY and CDR2 FYNNEI. V trimming: 9 bases; J trimming: 2 bases; junction bases outside the gene matches: 7. For the CDR3, the DNA is TGTGCCAGAGGGGACAGGGTGGGGAACTATGGCTACACCTTC. Its translation: CARGDRVGNYGYTF.

For the CDR3, the DNA is TGCAGTGCTAGGACAGGGTGGGAGCAGTACTTC. Translated, it gives CSARTGWEQYF. The V call is TRBV20-1, the J call TRBJ2-7; 7 bases line up with TRBD1. Germline V gene lookup returns CDR1 DFQATT and CDR2 SNEGSKA (reference sequence). This CDR3 is built from 11 residues. V lost 3 bases, J lost 7 bases, and 3 bases stayed unmatched.

This chain links TRBV4-1 with TRBJ1-2; D perhaps matches TRBD1 (6 bases). Trimming left V 0 bases short and J 11 bases short, with 10 bases between. The length of the CDR3 is 12 residues. Germline V gene lookup returns CDR1 MGHRA and CDR2 YSYEKL. This CDR3 is CASSQEVGAYTF. CDR3 coding DNA: TGCGCCAGCAGCCAAGAAGTGGGGGCTTACACCTTC.

V usage is TRBV5-6 and J usage is TRBJ1-2; unclear D gene. Per the germline V gene, CDR1 is SGHDT and CDR2 is YYEEEE. CDR3 length: 11 amino acids. Trimming cost V 4 bases and J 2 bases, with 3 bases left between them. The CDR3 region has the DNA TGTGCCAGCAGCCTAAACTATGGCTACACCTTC. As protein: CASSLNYGYTF.

The CDR3 reads CAWRTQANTEAFF. For the CDR3, the DNA is TGTGCCTGGAGGACACAGGCGAACACTGAAGCTTTCTTT. This rearrangement joins TRBV30 to TRBJ1-1; weak D call: TRBD1 (5 bases). The CDR3 is 13 residues long. The germline V gene has CDR1 GTSNPN and CDR2 SVGIG (reference sequence). Trimming removed 3 bases at V and 1 base at J, with 9 bases between.

The V and J genes are TRBV18 and TRBJ1-2; D gene ambiguous. The CDR3 totals 17 residues. Per germline, CDR1 KGHSH and CDR2 LQKENI. The V gene lost 1 base and the J gene lost 3 bases, with 18 bases spanning the gap. CDR3 DNA sequence: TGTGCCAGCTCACCACGTTTCCTGAACAGTCCCGACTATGGCTACACCTTC. Protein: CASSPRFLNSPDYGYTF.

This chain connects TRBV14 to TRBJ1-4; weak D call: TRBD1 (6 bases). With 5 bases removed from V and 5 bases from J, the gap between germline ends came to 15 bases. This CDR3 comprises 15 residues. Germline CDR1 and CDR2: SGHDN and FVKESK. The CDR3 is CASSLSGQSNEKLFF. CDR3 DNA: TGTGCCAGCAGCTTAAGTGGACAGTCCAATGAAAAACTGTTTTTT. Full variable domain (remainder filled in from reference TRBV14 and TRBJ1-4): EAGVTQFPSHSVIEKGQTVTLRCDPISGHDNLYWYRRVMGKEIKFLLHFVKESKQDESGMPNNRFLAERTGGTYSTLKVQPAELEDSGVYFCASSLSGQSNEKLFFGSGTQLSVL.